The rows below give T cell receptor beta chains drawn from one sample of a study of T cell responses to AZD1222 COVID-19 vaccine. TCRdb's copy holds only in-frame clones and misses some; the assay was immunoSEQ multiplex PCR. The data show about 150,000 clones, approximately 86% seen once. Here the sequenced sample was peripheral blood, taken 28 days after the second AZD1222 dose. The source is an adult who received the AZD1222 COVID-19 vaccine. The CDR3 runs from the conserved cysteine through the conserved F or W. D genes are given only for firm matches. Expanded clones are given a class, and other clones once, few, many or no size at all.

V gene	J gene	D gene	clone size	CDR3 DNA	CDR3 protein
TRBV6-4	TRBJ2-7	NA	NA	TGTGCCATCCCCCCGGGACAATCCTACGAGCAGTACTTC	CAIPPGQSYEQYF
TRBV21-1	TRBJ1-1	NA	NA	TGTGCCAGCAGGTGGACAGAGTTGAACACTGAAGCTTTCTTT	CASRWTELNTEAFF
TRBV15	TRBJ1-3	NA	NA	TGTGCCACCAGCAGAGAGGCCTTGGGGGGAAACACCATATATTTT	CATSREALGGNTIYF
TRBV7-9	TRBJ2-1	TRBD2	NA	TGTGCCAGCAGCTTAAGGCGGGGGGATGACAATGAGCAGTTCTTC	CASSLRRGDDNEQFF
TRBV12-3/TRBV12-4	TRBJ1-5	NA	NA	TGTGCCAGCAGTTTGTCGGATCTGGGGCCCCAGCATTTT	CASSLSDLGPQHF
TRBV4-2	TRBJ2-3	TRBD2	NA	TGTGCCAGCAGCCAAGACGGGCCTAGCGGGTCAGGGGATACGCAGTATTTT	CASSQDGPSGSGDTQYF
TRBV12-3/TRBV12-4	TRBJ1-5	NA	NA	TGTGCCAGCAGTCCTTCGTACAATCAGCCCCAGCATTTT	CASSPSYNQPQHF
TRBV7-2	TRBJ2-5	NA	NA	TGTGCCAGCACCACTACGGCGTACCAAGAGACCCAGTACTTC	CASTTTAYQETQYF
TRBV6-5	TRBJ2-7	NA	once	TGTGCCAGCAGTTACTCGATGGGGGGGGCGAGTGAGCAGTACTTC	CASSYSMGGASEQYF
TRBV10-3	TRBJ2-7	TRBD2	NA	TGTGCCTCCGTATCAGGGACTAGCGGTTACGAGCAGTACTTC	CASVSGTSGYEQYF
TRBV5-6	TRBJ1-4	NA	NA	TGTGCCAGCAGCTTGGGAGGGTTGGCTAATGAAAAACTGTTTTTT	CASSLGGLANEKLFF
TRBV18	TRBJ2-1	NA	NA	TGTGCCAGCTCACCAACAGGGGGAGGGAATGAGCAGTTCTTC	CASSPTGGGNEQFF
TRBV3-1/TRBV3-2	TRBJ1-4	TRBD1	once	TGTGCCAGCAGGTCCCGGGACAGGGACGAAAAACTGTTTTTT	CASRSRDRDEKLFF
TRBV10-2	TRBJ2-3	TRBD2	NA	TGCGCCAGCAGCTTACTAGCGGACTCTAGCACAGATACGCAGTATTTT	CASSLLADSSTDTQYF
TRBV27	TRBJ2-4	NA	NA	TGTGCCAGCAGTCCGAGGGACACCGCAGCCAAAAACATTCAGTACTTC	CASSPRDTAAKNIQYF
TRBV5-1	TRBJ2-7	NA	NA	TGCGCCAGCAGCCTTCTTGTTGGGCAAGACTACGAGCAGTACTTC	CASSLLVGQDYEQYF
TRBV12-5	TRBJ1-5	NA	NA	TGTGCTAGTGGTTTGGAAGGAGGCCAGCCCCAGCATTTT	CASGLEGGQPQHF
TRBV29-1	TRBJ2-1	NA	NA	TGCAGCGTTGAAGAGGATAGCATGGACATAGGCGAGCAGTTCTTC	CSVEEDSMDIGEQFF
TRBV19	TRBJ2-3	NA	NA	TGTGCCAGTAACCGAGCCGGAACAGATACGCAGTATTTT	CASNRAGTDTQYF
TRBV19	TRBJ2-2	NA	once	TGTGCCAGTAGTCCCCCACTCGGGGAGCTGTTTTTT	CASSPPLGELFF
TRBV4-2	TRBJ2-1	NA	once	TGTGCCAGCAGCCAAGTTAGCCAAGGACGTGAGCAGTTCTTC	CASSQVSQGREQFF
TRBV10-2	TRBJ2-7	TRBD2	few	TGCGCCACCGGGACTAGCGTTACCTACGAGCAGTACTTC	CATGTSVTYEQYF
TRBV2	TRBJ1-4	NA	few	TGTGCCAGCAAATTCCAGGGTCTGTCTAATGAAAAACTGTTTTTT	CASKFQGLSNEKLFF
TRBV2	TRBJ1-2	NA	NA	TGTGCCAGCAGTGGGGTTTCAGTTGGTGGCTACACCTTC	CASSGVSVGGYTF
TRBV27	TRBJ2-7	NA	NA	TGTGCCAGCAGCCCCCGGAGCTCCTACGAGCAGTACTTC	CASSPRSSYEQYF
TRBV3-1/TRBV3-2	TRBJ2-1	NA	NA	TGTGCCAGCAGCCAAGATAAACTGGGCAGTCTCAATGAGCAGTTCTTC	CASSQDKLGSLNEQFF
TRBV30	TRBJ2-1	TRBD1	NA	TGTGCCTGGAGTGGGGCTGGGACAGGCAATGAGCAGTTCTTC	CAWSGAGTGNEQFF
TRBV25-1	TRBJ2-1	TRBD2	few	TGTGCCAGCCGGGGGGAGGAGTGGAATGAGCAGTTCTTC	CASRGEEWNEQFF
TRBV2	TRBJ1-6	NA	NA	TGTGCCAGCATGGGGGTCCCACCCCTCCACTTT	CASMGVPPLHF
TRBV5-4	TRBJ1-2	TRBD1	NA	TGTGCCAGCAGCGGCCGGGACAGGGAAAACTATGGCTACACCTTC	CASSGRDRENYGYTF
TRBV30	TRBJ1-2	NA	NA	TGTGCCTGGATCCCCCCCGGCAGGGACCTCCTCGGCTACACCTTC	CAWIPPGRDLLGYTF
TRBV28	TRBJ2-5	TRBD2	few	TGTGCCAGCAGATTTACGGGGGGTCTCTCAGAGACCCAGTACTTC	CASRFTGGLSETQYF
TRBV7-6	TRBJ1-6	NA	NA	TGTGCCAGCAGCTTAGATTGGGACACAAATTCACCCCTCCACTTT	CASSLDWDTNSPLHF
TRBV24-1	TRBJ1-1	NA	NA	TGTGCCACCAGTGATTTGCACAGTCAGCTTTATTCCGTCATGAACACTGAAGCTTTCTTT	CATSDLHSQLYSVMNTEAFF
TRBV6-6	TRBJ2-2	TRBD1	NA	TGTGCCAGCAGGTGGTCGGACAGGGGTGACACCGGGGAGCTGTTTTTT	CASRWSDRGDTGELFF
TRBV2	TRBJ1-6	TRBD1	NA	TGTGCCAGCACTAAGGGGGCGGCAGATTCACCCCTCCACTTT	CASTKGAADSPLHF
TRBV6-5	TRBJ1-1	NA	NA	TGTGCCAGCAGTTACCGGGGAACGAACACTGAAGCTTTCTTT	CASSYRGTNTEAFF
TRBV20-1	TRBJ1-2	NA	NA	TGCAGTGCTAGAGATTGGGACAGCTACACCTTC	CSARDWDSYTF
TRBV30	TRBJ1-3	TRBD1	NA	TGTGCCTGGAACCTTGTGGACAGGACTGGAAACACCATATATTTT	CAWNLVDRTGNTIYF
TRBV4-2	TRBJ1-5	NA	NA	TGTGCCAGCAGCCAAGGGGCGGACAATCAGCCCCAGCATTTT	CASSQGADNQPQHF
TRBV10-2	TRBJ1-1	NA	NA	TGCGCCAGCAGTGTCGGGAGGACTGAAGCTTTCTTT	CASSVGRTEAFF
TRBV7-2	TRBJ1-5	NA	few	TGTGCCAGCAGCTTATGGGGGGGCGGTCAGCCCCAGCATTTT	CASSLWGGGQPQHF
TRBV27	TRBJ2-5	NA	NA	TGTGCCAGCAGTTCCGGACTTAGGGGGGTCCAGTACTTC	CASSSGLRGVQYF
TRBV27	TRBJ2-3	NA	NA	TGTGCCAGCAGTTCGTCTAGCGTGCGGGGAGATACGCAGTATTTT	CASSSSSVRGDTQYF
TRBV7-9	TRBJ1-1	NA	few	TGTGCCAGTGGTGGCAGGCTGAACACTGAAGCTTTCTTT	CASGGRLNTEAFF
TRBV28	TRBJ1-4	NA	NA	TGTGCCAGCAGTTTTTCGGGCCTTGCCCAATCTACTAATGAAAAACTGTTTTTT	CASSFSGLAQSTNEKLFF
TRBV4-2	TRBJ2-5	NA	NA	TGTGCCAGCAGTGGCGATCGGGAGACCCAGTACTTC	CASSGDRETQYF
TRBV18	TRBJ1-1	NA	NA	TGTGCCAGCTCATCAGCGAACACTGAAGCTTTCTTT	CASSSANTEAFF
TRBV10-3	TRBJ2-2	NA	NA	TGTGCCATTCAATGGCACGACACCGGGGAGCTGTTTTTT	CAIQWHDTGELFF
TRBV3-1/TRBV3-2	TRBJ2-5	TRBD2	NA	TGTGCGGCGGGGGGTCGGGAGACCCAGTACTTC	CAAGGRETQYF
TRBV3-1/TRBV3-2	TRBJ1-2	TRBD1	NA	TGTGCCAGCAGCCATCAAGGGCAGGGGGCGTATGGCTACACCTTC	CASSHQGQGAYGYTF
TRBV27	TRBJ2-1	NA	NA	TGTGCCAGCAGTTTATCCCGAGGCAGACAGTTCTTC	CASSLSRGRQFF
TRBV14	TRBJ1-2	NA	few	TGTGCCAGCAGCCGTACCCCCTTGGGCTACACCTTC	CASSRTPLGYTF
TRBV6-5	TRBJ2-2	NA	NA	TGTGCCAGCCGTTCGCAGAGTCTGAACACCGGGGAGCTGTTTTTT	CASRSQSLNTGELFF
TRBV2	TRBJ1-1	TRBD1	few	TGTGCCAGCAGTGTCCCAACAGGGGTCTTAACGGAAGCTTTCTTT	CASSVPTGVLTEAFF